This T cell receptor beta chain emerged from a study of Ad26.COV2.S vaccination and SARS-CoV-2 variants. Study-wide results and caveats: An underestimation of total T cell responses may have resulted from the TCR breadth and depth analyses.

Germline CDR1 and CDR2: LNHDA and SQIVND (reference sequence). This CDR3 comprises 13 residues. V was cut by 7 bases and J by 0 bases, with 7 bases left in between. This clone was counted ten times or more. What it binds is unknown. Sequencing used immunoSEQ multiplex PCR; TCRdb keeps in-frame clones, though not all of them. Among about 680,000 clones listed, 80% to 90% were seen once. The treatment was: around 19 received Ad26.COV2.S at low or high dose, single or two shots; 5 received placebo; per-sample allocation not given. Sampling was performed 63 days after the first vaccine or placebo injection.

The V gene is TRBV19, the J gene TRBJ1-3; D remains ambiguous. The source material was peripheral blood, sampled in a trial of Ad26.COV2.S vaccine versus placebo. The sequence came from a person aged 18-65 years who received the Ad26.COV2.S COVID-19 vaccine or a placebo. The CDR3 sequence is CASTGISGNTIYF. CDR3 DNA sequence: TGTGCCAGTACGGGAATCTCTGGAAACACCATATATTTT. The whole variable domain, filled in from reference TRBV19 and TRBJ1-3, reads DGGITQSPKYLFRKEGQNVTLSCEQNLNHDAMYWYRQDPGQGLRLIYYSQIVNDFQKGDIAEGYSVSREKKESFPLTVTSAQKNPTAFYLCASTGISGNTIYFGEGSWLTVV.